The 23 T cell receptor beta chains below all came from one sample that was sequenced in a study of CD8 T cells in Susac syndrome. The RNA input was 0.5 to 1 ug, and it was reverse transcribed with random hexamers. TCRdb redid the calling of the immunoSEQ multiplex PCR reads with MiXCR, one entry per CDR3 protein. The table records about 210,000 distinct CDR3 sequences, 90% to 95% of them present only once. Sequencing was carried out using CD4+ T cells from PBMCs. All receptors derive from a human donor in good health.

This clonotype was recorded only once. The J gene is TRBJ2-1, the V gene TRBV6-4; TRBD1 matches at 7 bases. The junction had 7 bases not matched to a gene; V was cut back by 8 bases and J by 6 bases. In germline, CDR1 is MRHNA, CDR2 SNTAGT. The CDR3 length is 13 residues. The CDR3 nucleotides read TGTGCCAGCCGCGCAGGGGGTAGCAATGAGCAGTTCTTC. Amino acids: CASRAGGSNEQFF.

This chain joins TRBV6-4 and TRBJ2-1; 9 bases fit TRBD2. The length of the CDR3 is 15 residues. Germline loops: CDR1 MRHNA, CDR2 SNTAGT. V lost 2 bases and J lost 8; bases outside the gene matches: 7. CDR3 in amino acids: CASSDGTSFIDEQFF. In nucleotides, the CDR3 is TGTGCCAGCAGTGACGGGACTAGCTTTATCGATGAGCAGTTCTTC.

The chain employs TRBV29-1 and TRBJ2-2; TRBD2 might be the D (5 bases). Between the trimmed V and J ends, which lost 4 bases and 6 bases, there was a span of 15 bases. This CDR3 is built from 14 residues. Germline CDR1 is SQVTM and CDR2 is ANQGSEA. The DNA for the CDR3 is TGCAGCGTTGTCCGGGGAAGTTTGTCCGGGGAGCTGTTTTTT. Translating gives CSVVRGSLSGELFF.

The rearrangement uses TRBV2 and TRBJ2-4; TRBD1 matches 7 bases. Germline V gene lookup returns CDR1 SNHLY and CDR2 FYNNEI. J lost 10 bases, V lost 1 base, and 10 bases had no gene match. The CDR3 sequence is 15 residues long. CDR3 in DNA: TGTGCCAGCAGTGAAGTCCGGACAGGATTAGGGATTCAGTACTTC. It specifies CASSEVRTGLGIQYF.

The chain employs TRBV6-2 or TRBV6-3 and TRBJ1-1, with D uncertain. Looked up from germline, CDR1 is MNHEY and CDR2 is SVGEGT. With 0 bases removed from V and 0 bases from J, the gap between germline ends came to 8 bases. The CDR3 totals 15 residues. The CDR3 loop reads CASSYSPSLNTEAFF. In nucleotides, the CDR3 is TGTGCCAGCAGTTACTCACCCTCTCTGAACACTGAAGCTTTCTTT.

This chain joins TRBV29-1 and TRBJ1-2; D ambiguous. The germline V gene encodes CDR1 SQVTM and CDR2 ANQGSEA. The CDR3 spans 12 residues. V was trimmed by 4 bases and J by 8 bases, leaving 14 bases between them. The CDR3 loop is CSVVSQYDGYTF. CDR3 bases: TGCAGCGTTGTGAGCCAGTATGACGGCTACACCTTC.

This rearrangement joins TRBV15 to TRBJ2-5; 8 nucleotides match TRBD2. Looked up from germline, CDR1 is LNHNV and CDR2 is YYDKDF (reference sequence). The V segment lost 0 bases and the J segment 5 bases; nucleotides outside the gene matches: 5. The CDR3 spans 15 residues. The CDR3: CATSRDRRGAETQYF. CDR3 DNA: TGTGCCACCAGCAGAGATCGGCGGGGGGCCGAGACCCAGTACTTC.

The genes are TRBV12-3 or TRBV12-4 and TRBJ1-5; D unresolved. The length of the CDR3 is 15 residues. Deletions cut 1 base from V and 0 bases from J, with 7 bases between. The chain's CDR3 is CASSLGGSSNQPQHF. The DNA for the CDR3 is TGTGCCAGCAGTTTAGGAGGGAGTAGCAATCAGCCCCAGCATTTT.

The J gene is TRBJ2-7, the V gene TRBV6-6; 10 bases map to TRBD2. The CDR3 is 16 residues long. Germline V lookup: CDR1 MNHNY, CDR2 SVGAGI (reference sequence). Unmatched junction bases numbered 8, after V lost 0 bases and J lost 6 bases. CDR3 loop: CASSYSTPSGGFEQYV. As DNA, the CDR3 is TGTGCCAGCAGTTACTCGACGCCTAGCGGGGGTTTCGAGCAGTACGTC.

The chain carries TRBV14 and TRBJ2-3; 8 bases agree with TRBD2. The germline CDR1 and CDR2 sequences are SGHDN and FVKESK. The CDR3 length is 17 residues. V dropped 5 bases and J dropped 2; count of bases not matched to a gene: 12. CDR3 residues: CASSYPQGSGDTDTQYF. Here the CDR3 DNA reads TGTGCCAGCAGCTACCCCCAGGGTAGCGGGGACACAGATACGCAGTATTTT.

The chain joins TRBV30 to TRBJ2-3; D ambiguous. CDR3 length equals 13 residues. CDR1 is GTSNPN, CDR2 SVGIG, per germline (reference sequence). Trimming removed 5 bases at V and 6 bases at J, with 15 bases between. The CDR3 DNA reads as TGTGCCTGGGATGATACCTCAAGGGATACGCAGTATTTT. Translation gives CAWDDTSRDTQYF.

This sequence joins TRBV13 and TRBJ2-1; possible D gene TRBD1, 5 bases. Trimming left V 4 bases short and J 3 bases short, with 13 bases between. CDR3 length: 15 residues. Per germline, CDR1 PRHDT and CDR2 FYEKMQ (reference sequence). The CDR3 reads CASSSKGPLYNEQFF. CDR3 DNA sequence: TGTGCCAGCAGCTCCAAGGGGCCCCTCTACAATGAGCAGTTCTTC.

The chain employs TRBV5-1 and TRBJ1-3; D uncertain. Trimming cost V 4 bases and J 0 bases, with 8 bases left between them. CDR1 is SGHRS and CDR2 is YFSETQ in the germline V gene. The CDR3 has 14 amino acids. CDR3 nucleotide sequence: TGCGCCAGCAGCCTGGAGGCCTCTGGAAACACCATATATTTT. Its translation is CASSLEASGNTIYF.

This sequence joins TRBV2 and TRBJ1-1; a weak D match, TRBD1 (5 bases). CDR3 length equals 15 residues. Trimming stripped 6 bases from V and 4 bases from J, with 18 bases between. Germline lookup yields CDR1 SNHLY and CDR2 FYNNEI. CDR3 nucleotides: TGTGCCAGCAGCGACTCGTGGAGGGGTGGCACTGAAGCTTTCTTT. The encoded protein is CASSDSWRGGTEAFF.

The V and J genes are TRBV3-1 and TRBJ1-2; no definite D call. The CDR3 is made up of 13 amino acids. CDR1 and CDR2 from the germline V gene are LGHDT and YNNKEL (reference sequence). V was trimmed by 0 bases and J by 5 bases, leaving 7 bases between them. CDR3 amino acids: CASSQDPVYGYTF. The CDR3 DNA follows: TGTGCCAGCAGCCAAGATCCGGTTTATGGCTACACCTTC.

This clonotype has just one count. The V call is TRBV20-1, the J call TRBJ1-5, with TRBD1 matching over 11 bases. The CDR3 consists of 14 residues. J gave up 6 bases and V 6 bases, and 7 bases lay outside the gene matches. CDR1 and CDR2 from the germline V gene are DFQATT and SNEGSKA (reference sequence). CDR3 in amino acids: CSARGTGGSQPQHF. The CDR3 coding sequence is TGCAGTGCCAGGGGGACAGGGGGAAGTCAGCCCCAGCATTTT.

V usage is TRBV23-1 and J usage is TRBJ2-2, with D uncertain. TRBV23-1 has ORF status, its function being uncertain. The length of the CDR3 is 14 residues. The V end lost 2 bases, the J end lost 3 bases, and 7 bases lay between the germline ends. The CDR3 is CASSQARHTGELFF. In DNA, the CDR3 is TGCGCCAGCAGTCAAGCTAGGCACACCGGGGAGCTGTTTTTT.

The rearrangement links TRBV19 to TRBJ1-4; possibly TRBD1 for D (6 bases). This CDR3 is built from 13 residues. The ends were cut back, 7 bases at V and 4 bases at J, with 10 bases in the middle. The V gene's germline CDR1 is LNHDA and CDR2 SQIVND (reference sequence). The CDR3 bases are TGTGCCAGTATTGGACAGTTTAATGAAAAACTGTTTTTT. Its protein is CASIGQFNEKLFF. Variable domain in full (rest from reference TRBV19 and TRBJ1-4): DGGITQSPKYLFRKEGQNVTLSCEQNLNHDAMYWYRQDPGQGLRLIYYSQIVNDFQKGDIAEGYSVSREKKESFPLTVTSAQKNPTAFYLCASIGQFNEKLFFGSGTQLSVL.

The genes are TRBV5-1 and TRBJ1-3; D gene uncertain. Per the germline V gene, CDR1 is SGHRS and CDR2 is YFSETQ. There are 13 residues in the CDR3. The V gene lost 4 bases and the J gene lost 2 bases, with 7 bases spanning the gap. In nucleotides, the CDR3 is TGCGCCAGCAGCCTACTACCTGGAAACACCATATATTTT. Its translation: CASSLLPGNTIYF. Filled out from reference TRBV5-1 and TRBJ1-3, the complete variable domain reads KAGVTQTPRYLIKTRGQQVTLSCSPISGHRSVSWYQQTPGQGLQFLFEYFSETQRNKGNFPGRFSGRQFSNSRSEMNVSTLELGDSALYLCASSLLPGNTIYFGEGSWLTVV.

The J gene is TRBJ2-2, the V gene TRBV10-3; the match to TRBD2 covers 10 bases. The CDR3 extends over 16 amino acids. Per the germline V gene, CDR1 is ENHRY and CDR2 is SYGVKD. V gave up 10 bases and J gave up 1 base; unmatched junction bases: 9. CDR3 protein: CATQPVAGGNTGELFF. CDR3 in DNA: TGTGCCACCCAACCCGTAGCGGGGGGGAACACCGGGGAGCTGTTTTTT.

Here the CDR3 DNA reads TGTGCCAGCAGACCCGGGGCGGGGCCGGGAGATACGCAGTATTTT. This sequence encodes CASRPGAGPGDTQYF. V and J are TRBV28 and TRBJ2-3; tentatively, D is TRBD2 (6 bases). The CDR3 totals 15 residues. Trimming left V 6 bases short and J 5 bases short, with 18 bases between. Germline CDR1 and CDR2: MDHEN and SYDVKM.

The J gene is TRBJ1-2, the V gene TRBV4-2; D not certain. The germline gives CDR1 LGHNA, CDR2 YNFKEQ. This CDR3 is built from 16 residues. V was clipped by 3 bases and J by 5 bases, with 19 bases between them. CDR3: CASSQELEARWYGYTF. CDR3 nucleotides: TGTGCCAGCAGCCAGGAGTTGGAAGCCAGATGGTATGGCTACACCTTC.

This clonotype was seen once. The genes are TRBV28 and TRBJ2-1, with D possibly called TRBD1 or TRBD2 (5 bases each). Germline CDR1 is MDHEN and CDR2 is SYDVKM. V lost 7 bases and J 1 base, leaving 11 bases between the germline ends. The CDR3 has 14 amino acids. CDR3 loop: CASMGTTSYNEQFF. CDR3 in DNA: TGTGCCAGCATGGGGACGACTTCCTACAATGAGCAGTTCTTC.